These T cell receptor beta chains were read from a single sample in a study of blood T cell repertoires in COVID-19. Method: immunoSEQ multiplex PCR; TCRdb's copy keeps in-frame clones and lacks some. This table has a few hundred thousand clones, approximately 78% appearing once. The sequencing sample was made of peripheral blood. These receptors all stem from a woman in her 70s with COVID-19, enrolled during active disease. Both conserved end residues are part of each CDR3. Each record gives: D gene, V gene, clone size, J gene, CDR3 DNA, CDR3 protein. A D gene is named only where the DNA matches it firmly. Size is omitted from some rows. Given values are once, few, many or a class for expanded clones.

>TRBD1|TRBV2|-|TRBJ1-2
TGTGCCAACTCCGACAGGGATTTTAACTATGGCTACACCTTC
CANSDRDFNYGYTF
>TRBD1|TRBV7-2|once|TRBJ1-5
TGTGCCAGCAGCCTTCGGGACAGGGATCAGCCCCAGCATTTT
CASSLRDRDQPQHF
>-|TRBV15|-|TRBJ2-7
TGTGCCACCAGCAGAGAACTAGCGAGGGGGAGGTCCTACGAGCAGTACTTC
CATSRELARGRSYEQYF
>TRBD2|TRBV5-4|once|TRBJ2-2
TGTGCCAGCAGCAATCGGGGACTAGCGGGAGGCTACACCGGGGAGCTGTTTTTT
CASSNRGLAGGYTGELFF
>-|TRBV6-1|-|TRBJ1-2
TGTGCCAGCAGTAGCCGGGACACGGGCTACACCTTC
CASSSRDTGYTF
>TRBD1|TRBV28|-|TRBJ1-2
TGTGCCAGTGTGAAGGGGGCTTACAACTATGGCTACACCTTC
CASVKGAYNYGYTF
>TRBD2|TRBV19|-|TRBJ2-3
TGTGCCAGTAGTATAGGTAGCGGGAGATCAGATACGCAGTATTTT
CASSIGSGRSDTQYF
>-|TRBV9|-|TRBJ2-1
TGTGCCTGCAGCGCTGGCGGAGGGTATCCCTACAATGAGCTGTTCTTC
CACSAGGGYPYNELFF
>TRBD1|TRBV18|-|TRBJ1-2
TGTGCCAGCTCATCGGACAGGCCCGGCGGCTACACCTTC
CASSSDRPGGYTF
>-|TRBV5-8|-|TRBJ2-1
TGTGCCAGCAGCTTGTACAGGGATTACAATGAGCAGTTCTTC
CASSLYRDYNEQFF
>-|TRBV6-5|-|TRBJ1-4
TGTGCCAGCAGTTACGGGGGGACGGTGAATGAAAAACTGTTTTTT
CASSYGGTVNEKLFF